What follows are 18 T cell receptor beta chains derived from one specimen sequenced in a study of shared clonotypes between healthy human individuals. TCRdb's table, derived via immunoSEQ multiplex PCR, lists solely in-frame clones and lacks some. The repertoire holds under 2,500,000 clones, with nearly 97% as singletons. Input material: naive CD4+ T cells sorted from blood. Subset described: CD45RA+ positively selected. These receptors were obtained from a man between 18 and 35 years old in good health.

The CDR3 loop reads CASSQTQGQRDGYTF. CDR3 bases: TGTGCCAGCAGCCAGACCCAGGGACAGCGTGATGGCTACACCTTC. The gene calls are TRBV9 and TRBJ1-2; TRBD1 agrees at 7 bases. CDR1 and CDR2 (germline): SGDLS, YYNGEE. Trimming removed 4 bases from V and 6 bases from J; junction bases left unmatched: 12. This CDR3 is built from 15 residues.

Points on this clone: Other nucleotide sequences in the sample specify the same CDR3. This chain connects TRBV28 to TRBJ2-7; D remains ambiguous. V lost 1 base and J lost 4, with 5 bases in between. CDR3 size: 12 residues. Germline-derived CDR1 and CDR2 are MDHEN and SYDVKM. CDR3 sequence: CASSLLGYEQYF. CDR3 in DNA: TGTGCCAGCAGTTTATTGGGTTACGAGCAGTACTTC.

The chain uses TRBV10-2 and TRBJ2-5, with 8 bases fitting TRBD2. Germline V gives CDR1 WSHSY, CDR2 SAAADI. V gave up 7 bases and J gave up 2 bases; unmatched junction bases: 6. The CDR3 sequence is 14 residues long. CDR3 nucleotide sequence: TGCGCCAGCACACGGGGGGGCCGTCAAGAGACCCAGTACTTC. Amino acid sequence: CASTRGGRQETQYF.

This chain connects TRBV5-4 to TRBJ2-3; a weak D match, TRBD1 (6 bases). This CDR3 spans 14 amino acids. CDR1 and CDR2 (germline): SGHNT, YYREEE (reference sequence). V shed 7 bases and J shed 5 bases, with 17 bases lying between them. The CDR3 spells CASGPYREGDTQYF. CDR3 DNA: TGTGCCAGCGGCCCGTACAGGGAAGGAGATACGCAGTATTTT.

The V call is TRBV10-3, the J call TRBJ1-1; D call uncertain. This CDR3 has 14 residues. Trimming removed 2 bases at V and 3 bases at J, with 10 bases between. Germline CDR1 and CDR2: ENHRY and SYGVKD. CDR3 bases: TGTGCCATCAGTGAGGGGTCCGGCGACACTGAAGCTTTCTTT. This codes for CAISEGSGDTEAFF.

About this clone itself: Other nucleotide sequences in the sample specify the same CDR3. The CDR3 spells CASSLSGRTEAFF. In nucleotides, the CDR3 is TGTGCCAGCAGTTTATCAGGGAGGACTGAAGCTTTCTTT. The chain is built from TRBV28 and TRBJ1-1; weak D call: TRBD1 (5 bases). Trimming stripped 1 base from V and 5 bases from J, with 8 bases between. Germline V lookup: CDR1 MDHEN, CDR2 SYDVKM. This CDR3 contains 13 residues.

The chain joins TRBV7-2 to TRBJ2-5; 10 bases line up with TRBD2. With V trimmed by 1 base and J by 5 bases, 7 bases remained unmatched. The CDR3 runs 16 residues. Looked up from germline, CDR1 is SGHTA and CDR2 is FQGNSA. Here the CDR3 reads CASSLDGLAVYETQYF. The CDR3 nucleotides read TGTGCCAGCAGCTTAGATGGACTAGCGGTGTACGAGACCCAGTACTTC.

V gene TRBV12-2 combines with J gene TRBJ1-2. TRBV12-2 is noted as a pseudogene. The length of the CDR3 is 17 residues. The CDR3 protein is CATPERDTLLNGYGYTF. The CDR3 DNA sequence: TGTGCAACCCCCGAGCGGGACACCCTACTGAATGGGTATGGCTACACCTTC.

This clone has a handful of counts. The chain carries TRBV30 and TRBJ1-1, with D maybe TRBD1 (6 bases). Per germline, CDR1 GTSNPN and CDR2 SVGIG (reference sequence). The CDR3 length is 13 residues. Trimming took 3 bases from V and 1 from J, leaving 9 bases between them. CDR3 in DNA: TGTGCCTGGAGGATGGGACAGAACACTGAAGCTTTCTTT. This translates into CAWRMGQNTEAFF.

This clone appeared a single time. The same CDR3 also results from other DNA sequences found in this sample. The chain joins TRBV10-3 to TRBJ1-1; D is unresolved. Per the germline V gene, CDR1 is ENHRY and CDR2 is SYGVKD. With 2 bases removed from V and 4 bases from J, the gap between germline ends came to 2 bases. The CDR3 totals 11 residues. CDR3: CAISEGTEAFF. CDR3 in DNA: TGTGCCATCAGTGAGGGCACTGAAGCTTTCTTT.

The CDR3 protein is CASSRQGATEAFF. CDR3 DNA sequence: TGTGCCAGTAGTCGACAGGGGGCAACTGAAGCTTTCTTT. This chain connects TRBV19 to TRBJ1-1; 10 nucleotides agree with TRBD1. Unmatched junction bases numbered 2, after V lost 5 bases and J lost 5 bases. The germline V gene has CDR1 LNHDA and CDR2 SQIVND (reference sequence). The CDR3 spans 13 residues.

V is TRBV5-3 and J is TRBJ2-2; D call uncertain. TRBV5-3 counts as an open reading frame of uncertain function. This CDR3 contains 15 residues. The V and J ends lost 5 bases and 1 base respectively, with 12 bases between them. The CDR3 is CARSLKLGNTGELFF. In DNA, the CDR3 is TGTGCCAGAAGTTTAAAGCTCGGGAACACCGGGGAGCTGTTTTTT.

This rearrangement joins TRBV27 to TRBJ1-5; D is perhaps TRBD1 (6 bases). The CDR3 has 17 residues. Trimming shortened V by 0 bases and J by 1 base, and 13 bases separated the two germline ends. Germline V lookup: CDR1 MNHEY, CDR2 SMNVEV (reference sequence). CDR3: CASSLSGGPRSNQPQHF. The CDR3 DNA follows: TGTGCCAGCAGTTTATCGGGGGGGCCTCGGAGCAATCAGCCCCAGCATTTT.

This chain links TRBV10-3 with TRBJ2-7; D may be TRBD2 (6 bases). The CDR3 has 14 residues. Trimming cost V 4 bases and J 0 bases, with 10 bases left between them. Germline lookup yields CDR1 ENHRY and CDR2 SYGVKD. The CDR3 DNA reads as TGTGCCATCAGTGGGGACTCCTTCTCCTACGAGCAGTACTTC. It translates to CAISGDSFSYEQYF.

J is TRBJ1-2 and V is TRBV5-1; 10 positions match TRBD1. CDR1 and CDR2 from the germline V gene are SGHRS and YFSETQ. Trimming removed 0 bases from V and 0 bases from J; junction bases left unmatched: 5. The CDR3 covers 17 residues. The CDR3 loop reads CASSLATGGQANYGYTF. CDR3 coding DNA: TGCGCCAGCAGCTTGGCGACAGGGGGCCAAGCTAACTATGGCTACACCTTC.

The gene calls are TRBV30 and TRBJ1-3, with D possibly being TRBD1 (6 bases). Germline V gene data show CDR1 as GTSNPN and CDR2 as SVGIG (reference sequence). There are 14 residues in the CDR3. Trimming shortened V by 2 bases and J by 3 bases, and 11 bases separated the two germline ends. CDR3 sequence: CAWSFGGLGNTIYF. The CDR3 region has the DNA TGTGCCTGGAGTTTCGGGGGGCTTGGAAACACCATATATTTT.

The chain employs TRBV6-1 and TRBJ1-1; no reliable D call. V lost 7 bases, J lost 0 bases, and 12 bases lay in between. Germline loops: CDR1 MNHNS, CDR2 SASEGT. The CDR3 has 14 amino acids. CDR3: CASKFTGMNTEAFF. The CDR3 bases are TGTGCCAGCAAATTTACCGGAATGAACACTGAAGCTTTCTTT.

Points on this clone: The sample carries other DNA sequences with the same CDR3. This chain connects TRBV5-1 to TRBJ1-3; D is undetermined. The germline CDR1 and CDR2 sequences are SGHRS and YFSETQ. The V and J ends lost 0 bases and 0 bases respectively, with 7 bases between them. The CDR3 spans 15 residues. For the CDR3, the DNA is TGCGCCAGCAGCTTGGGTGGGAGCTCTGGAAACACCATATATTTT. This codes for CASSLGGSSGNTIYF.